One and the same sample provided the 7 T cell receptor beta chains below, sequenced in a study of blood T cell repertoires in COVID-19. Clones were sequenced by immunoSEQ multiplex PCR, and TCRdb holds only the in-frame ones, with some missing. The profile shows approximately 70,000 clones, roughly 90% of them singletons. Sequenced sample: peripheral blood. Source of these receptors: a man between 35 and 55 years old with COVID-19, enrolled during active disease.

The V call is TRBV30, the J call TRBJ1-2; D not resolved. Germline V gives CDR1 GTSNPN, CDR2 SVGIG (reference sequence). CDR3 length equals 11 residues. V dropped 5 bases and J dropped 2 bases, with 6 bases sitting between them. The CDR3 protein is CAWGLNYGYTF. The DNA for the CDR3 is TGTGCCTGGGGGTTAAACTATGGCTACACCTTC.

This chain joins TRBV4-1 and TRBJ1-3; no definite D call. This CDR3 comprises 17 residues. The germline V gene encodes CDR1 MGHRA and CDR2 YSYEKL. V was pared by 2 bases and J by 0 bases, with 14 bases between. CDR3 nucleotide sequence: TGCGCCAGCAGCCAAAATTGGGGAGGCAGCTCTGGAAACACCATATATTTT. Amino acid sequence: CASSQNWGGSSGNTIYF.

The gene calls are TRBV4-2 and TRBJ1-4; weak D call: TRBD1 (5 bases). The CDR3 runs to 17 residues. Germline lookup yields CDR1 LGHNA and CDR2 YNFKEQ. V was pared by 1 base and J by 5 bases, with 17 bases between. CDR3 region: CASSQAGPVGPNEKLFF. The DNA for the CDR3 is TGTGCCAGCAGCCAAGCAGGGCCAGTTGGACCGAATGAAAAACTGTTTTTT.

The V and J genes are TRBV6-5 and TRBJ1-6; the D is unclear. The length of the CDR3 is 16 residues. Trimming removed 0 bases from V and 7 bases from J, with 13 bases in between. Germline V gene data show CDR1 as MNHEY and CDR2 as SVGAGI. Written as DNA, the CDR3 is TGTGCCAGCAGTTACTCGGGCCTAGGAGGAAATTCACCCCTCCACTTT. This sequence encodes CASSYSGLGGNSPLHF.

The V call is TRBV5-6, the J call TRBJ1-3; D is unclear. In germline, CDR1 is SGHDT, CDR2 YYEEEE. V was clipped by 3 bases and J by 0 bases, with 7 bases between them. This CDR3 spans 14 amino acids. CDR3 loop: CASSSLSSGNTIYF. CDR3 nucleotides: TGTGCCAGCAGCTCCCTCTCCTCTGGAAACACCATATATTTT.

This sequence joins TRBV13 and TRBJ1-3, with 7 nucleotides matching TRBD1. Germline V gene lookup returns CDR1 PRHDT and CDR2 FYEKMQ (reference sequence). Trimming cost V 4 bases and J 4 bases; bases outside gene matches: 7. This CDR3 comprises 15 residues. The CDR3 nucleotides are TGTGCCAGCAGCTCTACAGGGGCGTCCGGAAACACCATATATTTT. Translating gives CASSSTGASGNTIYF.

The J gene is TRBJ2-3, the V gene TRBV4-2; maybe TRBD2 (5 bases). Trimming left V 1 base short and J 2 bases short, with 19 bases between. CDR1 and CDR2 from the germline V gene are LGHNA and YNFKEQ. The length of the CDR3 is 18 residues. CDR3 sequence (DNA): TGTGCCAGCAGCCAAGCCCCAACATCTAGGAGGTCCACAGATACGCAGTATTTT. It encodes CASSQAPTSRRSTDTQYF.